This TCR beta chain was observed in a study of blood T cell repertoires in COVID-19. In this sample, this clone turned up once. Sequencing used immunoSEQ multiplex PCR; TCRdb keeps in-frame clones, though not all of them. This table holds more than 300,000 clones, just over 85% found once. This CDR3 region has 14 residues. The V gene's germline CDR1 is ENHRY and CDR2 SYGVKD. Trimming cost V 10 bases and J 2 bases, with 16 bases left between them. Allocation to cohorts depended on clinical history reported by the participants. Resolution of symptoms, clearance, or two negative PCRs was present in recovered Cohort 3 donors.

The rearrangement joins TRBV10-3 to TRBJ2-3, with D possibly TRBD1 on 6 matching bases. The specimen was PBMCs or T cells enriched from blood (not recorded which). This TCR came from a young man who had recovered from COVID-19. This chain's CDR3 is CATRQALNTDTQYF. The CDR3, as DNA: TGTGCCACCCGACAGGCTTTGAACACAGATACGCAGTATTTT.